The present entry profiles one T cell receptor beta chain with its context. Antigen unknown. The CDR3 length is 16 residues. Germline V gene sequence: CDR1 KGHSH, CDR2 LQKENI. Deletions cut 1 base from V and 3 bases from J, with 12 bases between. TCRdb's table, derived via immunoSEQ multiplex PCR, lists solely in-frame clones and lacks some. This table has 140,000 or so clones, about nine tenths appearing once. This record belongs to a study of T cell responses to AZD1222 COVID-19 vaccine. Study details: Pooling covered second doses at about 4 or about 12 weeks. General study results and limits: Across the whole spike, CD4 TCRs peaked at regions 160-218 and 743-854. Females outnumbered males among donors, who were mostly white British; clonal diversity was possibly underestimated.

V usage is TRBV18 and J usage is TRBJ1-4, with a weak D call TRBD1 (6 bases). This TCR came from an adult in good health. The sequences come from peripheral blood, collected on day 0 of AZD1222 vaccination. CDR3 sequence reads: CASSPRVTGPNEKLFF. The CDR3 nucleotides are TGTGCCAGCTCACCACGGGTAACAGGGCCTAATGAAAAACTGTTTTTT.